This is a list of T cell receptor beta chains from one sample in a study of T cell repertoires in cytomegalovirus infection. In TCRdb, the reads were re-called with MiXCR into one record per CDR3 protein. The repertoire holds around 140,000 distinct CDR3 sequences, with about 6.1% as singletons. The source material was PBMCs. These receptors were obtained from a human donor in good health (CMV status not recorded). Some clones in this sample may be carry-over from other donors' samples. Each CDR3 is given with its conserved first and last residue. The order of the fields is clone size, D gene, V gene, J gene, CDR3 protein, CDR3 DNA. D genes are given only for firm matches. Rows give clone size only sometimes, using once, few, many, or a class for an expanded clone.

many	NA	TRBV6-2/TRBV6-3	TRBJ1-2	CASSYSGRTYGYTF	TGTGCCAGCAGTTACTCGGGTCGGACCTATGGCTACACCTTC
many	TRBD1	TRBV19	TRBJ2-1	CASTPGQGVDEQFF	TGTGCCAGTACCCCGGGACAGGGCGTCGATGAGCAGTTCTTC
many	TRBD2	TRBV7-2	TRBJ2-3	CASRGLAGSTDTQYF	TGTGCCAGCAGGGGACTAGCGGGGAGCACAGATACGCAGTATTTT
many	NA	TRBV7-2	TRBJ1-2	CASSLAARPNGYTF	TGTGCCAGCAGCTTAGCGGCAAGGCCCAATGGCTACACCTTC
NA	NA	TRBV2	TRBJ1-1	CASSVSRGNEAFF	TGTGCCAGCAGTGTAAGCAGGGGAAATGAAGCTTTCTTT
few	TRBD2	TRBV2	TRBJ2-5	CAIRAGTETQYF	TGTGCCATTCGAGCGGGGACAGAGACCCAGTACTTC
many	NA	TRBV20-1	TRBJ2-7	CSAAWQVHEQYF	TGCAGTGCCGCCTGGCAGGTCCACGAGCAGTACTTC
many	TRBD1	TRBV6-4	TRBJ2-3	CASSVTTGGTDTQYF	TGTGCCAGCAGTGTCACGACAGGGGGCACAGATACGCAGTATTTT
few	NA	TRBV29-1	TRBJ2-2	CSVEEGKGTGELFF	TGCAGCGTTGAAGAGGGGAAGGGAACCGGGGAGCTGTTTTTT
many	NA	TRBV5-4	TRBJ2-3	CASSLEAALSTDTQYF	TGTGCCAGCAGCTTGGAGGCGGCACTTAGCACAGATACGCAGTATTTT
many	TRBD1	TRBV7-3	TRBJ2-1	CASSSTGGPYNEQFF	TGTGCCAGCAGCTCCACAGGGGGCCCCTACAATGAGCAGTTCTTC
many	NA	TRBV7-2	TRBJ1-5	CASSRGPGEQPQHF	TGTGCCAGCAGCCGGGGGCCGGGGGAGCAGCCCCAGCATTTT
many	TRBD1	TRBV5-4	TRBJ2-7	CASSSGPGQLYEQYF	TGTGCCAGCAGCTCGGGTCCGGGACAGCTATACGAGCAGTACTTC
many	NA	TRBV7-2	TRBJ1-5	CASSLDSNQPQHF	TGTGCCAGCAGCCTAGACAGCAATCAGCCCCAGCATTTT
many	TRBD1	TRBV28	TRBJ2-1	CATTSGTGTFNEQFF	TGTGCCACGACTTCCGGGACAGGGACCTTCAATGAGCAGTTCTTC
many	NA	TRBV7-8	TRBJ2-2	CASSLPTRGVGTGELFF	TGTGCCAGCAGCTTACCGACCAGGGGAGTAGGCACCGGGGAGCTGTTTTTT
many	NA	TRBV7-9	TRBJ2-1	CASSNQDSPYNEQFF	TGTGCCAGCAGCAATCAAGACAGTCCCTACAATGAGCAGTTCTTC
NA	NA	TRBV7-9	TRBJ1-2	CASSPGIGNGYTF	TGTGCCAGCAGCCCGGGTATTGGAAATGGCTACACCTTC
many	NA	TRBV7-2	TRBJ1-3	CASSLDGSGNTIYF	TGTGCCAGCAGCTTAGACGGCTCTGGAAACACCATATATTTT
many	TRBD2	TRBV7-2	TRBJ2-1	CASSFGTSGVPTLYNEQFF	TGTGCCAGCAGCTTTGGGACTAGCGGGGTCCCTACCCTCTACAATGAGCAGTTCTTC
many	TRBD2	TRBV7-2	TRBJ2-3	CASSHTGTSGGSTDTQYF	TGTGCCAGCAGCCATACCGGGACTAGCGGGGGAAGCACAGATACGCAGTATTTT
many	NA	TRBV6-1	TRBJ1-2	CASSETGQQLIYGYTF	TGTGCCAGCAGTGAAACCGGACAGCAATTGATCTATGGCTACACCTTC
many	NA	TRBV6-2/TRBV6-3	TRBJ2-7	CASSPRYEQYF	TGTGCCAGCAGTCCCCGCTACGAGCAGTACTTC
many	NA	TRBV7-2	TRBJ1-5	CASSFPGNQPQHF	TGTGCCAGCAGCTTTCCGGGCAATCAGCCCCAGCATTTT
many	NA	TRBV6-1	TRBJ2-2	CASSESPTGELFF	TGTGCCAGCAGTGAATCGCCGACCGGGGAGCTGTTTTTT
many	NA	TRBV2	TRBJ1-1	CASSESWVGRDTEAFF	TGTGCCAGCAGTGAAAGTTGGGTTGGGAGGGACACTGAAGCTTTCTTT
few	TRBD1	TRBV29-1	TRBJ1-4	CSVRGRSDEKLFF	TGCAGCGTCAGGGGGCGATCTGATGAAAAACTGTTTTTT